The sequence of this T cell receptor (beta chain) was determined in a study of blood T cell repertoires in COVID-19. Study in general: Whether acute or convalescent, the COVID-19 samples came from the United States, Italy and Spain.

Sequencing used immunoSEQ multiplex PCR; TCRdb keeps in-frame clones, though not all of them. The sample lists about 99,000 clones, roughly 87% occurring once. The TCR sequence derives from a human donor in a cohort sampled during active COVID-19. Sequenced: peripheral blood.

The CDR3, as DNA: TGTGCCAGCGTAGTTAGCGGGGGGGTAGGTGAGCAGTTCTTC. It specifies CASVVSGGVGEQFF. The chain carries TRBV28 and TRBJ2-1; TRBD2 matches 11 bases. Germline V gene data show CDR1 as MDHEN and CDR2 as SYDVKM. The CDR3 runs to 14 residues. J lost 9 bases, V lost 8 bases, and 9 bases had no gene match.